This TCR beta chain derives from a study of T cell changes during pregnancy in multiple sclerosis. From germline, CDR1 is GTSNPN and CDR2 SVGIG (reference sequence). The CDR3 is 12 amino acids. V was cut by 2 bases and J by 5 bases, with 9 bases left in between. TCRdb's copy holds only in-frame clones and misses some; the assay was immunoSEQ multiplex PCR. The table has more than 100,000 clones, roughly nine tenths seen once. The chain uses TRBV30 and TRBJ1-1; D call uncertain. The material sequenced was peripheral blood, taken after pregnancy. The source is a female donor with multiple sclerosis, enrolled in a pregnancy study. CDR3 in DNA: TGTGCCTGGAGTCGAACTGCGACTGAAGCTTTCTTT. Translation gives CAWSRTATEAFF. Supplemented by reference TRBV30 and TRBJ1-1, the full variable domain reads SQTIHQWPATLVQPVGSPLSLECTVEGTSNPNLYWYRQAAGRGLQLLFYSVGIGQISSEVPQNLSASRPQDRQFILSSKKLLLSDSGFYLCAWSRTATEAFFGQGTRLTVV.